These 7 T cell receptor beta chains were sequenced from one sample in a study of blood T cell repertoires in COVID-19. The protocol was immunoSEQ multiplex PCR, while the TCRdb copy is restricted to in-frame clones and leaves out a portion. Found here are nearly 300,000 clones, about 88% of them singletons; the top ten hold more than 1.1%. Sequencing was carried out using peripheral blood. The origin of the receptors is a human donor with COVID-19, enrolled during active disease. The donor label of this sample is uncertain.

In this sample, this clone turned up once. The J gene is TRBJ2-1, the V gene TRBV7-2; D gene unclear. Germline CDR1 SGHTA, CDR2 FQGNSA. The CDR3 has 13 residues. V lost 1 base and J lost 7, with 8 bases in between. The CDR3 protein is CASSLGVENEQFF. The CDR3 DNA sequence: TGTGCCAGCAGCTTAGGAGTAGAGAATGAGCAGTTCTTC.

The gene calls are TRBV9 and TRBJ2-3; maybe TRBD2 (6 bases). The CDR3 is 16 residues long. V was trimmed by 4 bases and J by 0 bases, leaving 15 bases between them. Germline-derived CDR1 and CDR2 are SGDLS and YYNGEE. This CDR3 reads CASSLESGPSTDTQYF. The CDR3 region has the DNA TGTGCCAGCAGCCTCGAAAGCGGGCCCAGCACAGATACGCAGTATTTT.

The rearrangement links TRBV5-6 to TRBJ1-1, with 7 nucleotides matching TRBD1. This CDR3 spans 14 amino acids. Germline V gene lookup returns CDR1 SGHDT and CDR2 YYEEEE. The junction had 7 bases not matched to a gene; V was cut back by 4 bases and J by 4 bases. In DNA, the CDR3 is TGTGCCAGCAGCGTAGACAGGGAAGGCACTGAAGCTTTCTTT. Amino acids: CASSVDREGTEAFF.

J is TRBJ1-2 and V is TRBV6-6; TRBD1 matches 9 bases. The V and J ends lost 0 bases and 7 bases, in that order; junction bases with no gene match: 6. This CDR3 spans 15 amino acids. Per the germline V gene, CDR1 is MNHNY and CDR2 is SVGAGI (reference sequence). The CDR3 nucleotides are TGTGCCAGCAGTTACTCCCGGGACAGGGCGAGTGGCTACACCTTC. Its translation: CASSYSRDRASGYTF.

The chain links TRBV5-1 to TRBJ1-6; no clear D gene. CDR3 length: 15 amino acids. With 1 base removed from V and 6 bases from J, the gap between germline ends came to 11 bases. Germline values: CDR1 SGHRS, CDR2 YFSETQ. This chain's CDR3 is CASSLPAEGNSPLHF. CDR3 DNA: TGCGCCAGCAGCTTGCCCGCTGAGGGTAATTCACCCCTCCACTTT.

The V gene is TRBV27, the J gene TRBJ1-2, with 10 bases matching TRBD1. V dropped 5 bases and J dropped 7; count of bases not matched to a gene: 10. The CDR3 has 15 residues. From germline, CDR1 is MNHEY and CDR2 SMNVEV (reference sequence). For the CDR3, the DNA is TGTGCCAGCAGTCCGAGACAGGGGGCTATTGGTGGCTACACCTTC. Protein sequence: CASSPRQGAIGGYTF.

The chain recombines TRBV6-6 with TRBJ2-7; possible D gene TRBD2, 6 bases. The CDR3 covers 15 residues. Germline-derived CDR1 and CDR2 are MNHNY and SVGAGI (reference sequence). V was cut by 5 bases and J by 4 bases, with 18 bases left in between. The CDR3 coding sequence is TGTGCCAGCAGTCCCTGGGCCTCCGCGGGGTACGAGCAGTACTTC. Protein sequence: CASSPWASAGYEQYF.